This TCR beta chain is drawn from a study of PD-1 blockade in mismatch repair-deficient tumors. About the study: Patients had 12 mismatch repair-deficient cancer types, all previously treated and progressing.

For this clone: Antigen unknown.

Only in-frame clones appear in the TCRdb table, and some are missing; sequencing was by immunoSEQ multiplex PCR. The sample has around 23,000 clones, 83% seen once. All patients were mismatch repair deficient, assessed by either PCR or immunohistochemistry. Overall study findings and caveats: Tumor-resident clones, often absent from pretreatment blood, expanded after pembrolizumab and then contracted.

The input for sequencing was peripheral blood, taken 12 weeks after starting pembrolizumab. The sequence was collected from an adult with mismatch repair-deficient cancer.

For the CDR3, the DNA is TGTGCCAGCAGCTTAGCGCAGGGGTATGGAAACACCATATATTTT. Its translation: CASSLAQGYGNTIYF. The rearrangement uses TRBV7-9 and TRBJ1-3; D is perhaps TRBD1 (6 bases). Germline CDR1 SEHNR, CDR2 FQNEAQ (reference sequence). V lost 0 bases and J lost 3, with 9 bases in between. The CDR3 extends over 15 amino acids.